The 8 T cell receptor beta chains given below trace back to one sample, sequenced in a study of Ad26.COV2.S vaccination and SARS-CoV-2 variants. The data were produced by immunoSEQ multiplex PCR, yet TCRdb's version contains in-frame clones alone and is incomplete. The sample includes approximately 460,000 clones, 70% to 90% of them seen just once. Treatment denoted: some 20 received Ad26.COV2.S at low or high dose, single or two shots; 5 received placebo; per-sample allocation not given. Day 63 following the first vaccine or placebo injection was when the samples were taken. The starting material was peripheral blood, obtained in a trial of Ad26.COV2.S vaccine versus placebo. All receptors come from a person aged 18-65 years who received the Ad26.COV2.S COVID-19 vaccine or a placebo.

The CDR3 reads CASSLAASSYNEQFF. In DNA, the CDR3 is TGCGCCAGCAGCTTGGCCGCGAGCTCCTACAATGAGCAGTTCTTC. This chain connects TRBV5-1 to TRBJ2-1; the D is unclear. The CDR3 has 15 amino acids. The germline gives CDR1 SGHRS, CDR2 YFSETQ. V was clipped by 0 bases and J by 0 bases, with 7 bases between them.

The chain links TRBV19 to TRBJ1-3; a possible D gene is TRBD1 (6 bases). Germline values: CDR1 LNHDA, CDR2 SQIVND (reference sequence). Trimming removed 6 bases at V and 3 bases at J, with 12 bases between. The CDR3 consists of 14 residues. The CDR3 here is CASSAGTLGNTIYF. CDR3 in DNA: TGTGCCAGTAGCGCTGGGACACTTGGAAACACCATATATTTT.

This sequence joins TRBV28 and TRBJ2-1, with TRBD2 matching over 13 bases. Germline V gene sequence: CDR1 MDHEN, CDR2 SYDVKM. The CDR3 runs to 17 residues. Losses at the gene ends were 6 bases for V and 1 base for J; bases not matched to a gene: 6. CDR3 protein: CASRHRLAGGSYNEQFF. The CDR3 nucleotides are TGTGCCAGCAGACATAGACTAGCGGGAGGTTCCTACAATGAGCAGTTCTTC.

The rearrangement uses TRBV6-5 and TRBJ1-2; TRBD1 matches 10 bases. Trimming cost V 2 bases and J 4 bases; bases outside gene matches: 4. CDR1 and CDR2 from the germline V gene are MNHEY and SVGAGI. CDR3 size: 15 residues. This CDR3 is CASSYQGQGRYGYTF. For the CDR3, the DNA is TGTGCCAGCAGTTACCAGGGACAGGGGCGCTATGGCTACACCTTC.

The chain couples TRBV19 to TRBJ2-7; tentatively, D is TRBD1 (5 bases). Germline loops: CDR1 LNHDA, CDR2 SQIVND (reference sequence). The V and J ends lost 3 bases and 6 bases respectively, with 18 bases between them. The CDR3 runs 15 residues. The chain's CDR3 is CASSMWAGPPSEQYF. The CDR3 DNA sequence: TGTGCCAGTAGTATGTGGGCAGGGCCCCCTTCCGAGCAGTACTTC. The full variable domain, completed using reference TRBV19 and TRBJ2-7, is DGGITQSPKYLFRKEGQNVTLSCEQNLNHDAMYWYRQDPGQGLRLIYYSQIVNDFQKGDIAEGYSVSREKKESFPLTVTSAQKNPTAFYLCASSMWAGPPSEQYFGPGTRLTVT.

This chain links TRBV27 with TRBJ1-5, with 8 bases identical to TRBD1. Trimming took 6 bases from V and 2 from J; bases not matched to a gene: 6. CDR3 size: 15 residues. Per germline, CDR1 MNHEY and CDR2 SMNVEV (reference sequence). Here the CDR3 reads CASSKDRVGNQPQHF. The CDR3 nucleotides read TGTGCCAGCAGCAAGGACAGGGTCGGCAATCAGCCCCAGCATTTT.

The J gene is TRBJ1-5, the V gene TRBV28; D call uncertain. Per germline, CDR1 MDHEN and CDR2 SYDVKM. With 7 bases removed from V and 0 bases from J, the gap between germline ends came to 10 bases. The CDR3 loop spans 14 amino acids. The DNA of the CDR3 is TGTGCCAGCAACGAAGAGTATAGCAATCAGCCCCAGCATTTT. Translated: CASNEEYSNQPQHF.

The chain has TRBV9 and TRBJ1-2, with 7 nucleotides matching TRBD1. V dropped 0 bases and J dropped 7; count of bases not matched to a gene: 6. The CDR3 extends over 14 amino acids. Germline V CDR1 and CDR2: SGDLS, YYNGEE. The CDR3 sequence is CASSVEGARRGYTF. The CDR3 DNA is TGTGCCAGCAGCGTAGAGGGGGCGAGGCGTGGCTACACCTTC.